This is a list of T cell receptor beta chains from one sample in a study of glioma-infiltrating T cells after dendritic cell vaccination. Data came from immunoSEQ multiplex PCR; TCRdb stores just in-frame clones and leaves some out. The sample holds about 50,000 clones, 70% to 90% seen once. The sequenced sample was blood, obtained after dendritic cell vaccination. The source of these receptors is a human donor with glioblastoma. Both conserved end residues are part of each CDR3.

v_gene: TRBV2; j_gene: TRBJ1-2; CDR3aa: CASRTGTGIGGPYGYTF
v_gene: TRBV6-1; j_gene: TRBJ2-7; CDR3aa: CASFRDISYEQYF
v_gene: TRBV29-1; j_gene: TRBJ1-2; CDR3aa: CSVEPTGYYGYTF
v_gene: TRBV6-6; j_gene: TRBJ2-1; CDR3aa: CASSFRLLEQFF
v_gene: TRBV5-1; j_gene: TRBJ2-1; CDR3aa: CATKTSGDEQFF
v_gene: TRBV5-5; j_gene: TRBJ1-1; CDR3aa: CASSLTTGETEAFF
v_gene: TRBV5-1; j_gene: TRBJ2-3; CDR3aa: CASSLLGGDTQYF
v_gene: TRBV29-1; j_gene: TRBJ2-3; CDR3aa: CSVEESTDTQYF
v_gene: TRBV27; j_gene: TRBJ2-7; CDR3aa: CASSLRTGYYEQYF
v_gene: TRBV5-1; j_gene: TRBJ2-1; CDR3aa: CASSLEGLASVDEQFF
v_gene: TRBV10-3; j_gene: TRBJ2-2; CDR3aa: CAISEDRVTGELFF
v_gene: TRBV28; j_gene: TRBJ1-2; CDR3aa: CASSLRFRGGYTF
v_gene: TRBV28; j_gene: TRBJ2-5; CDR3aa: CASIKRTGIQETQYF
v_gene: TRBV18; j_gene: TRBJ2-5; CDR3aa: CASSPPSFERETQYF
v_gene: TRBV6-5; j_gene: TRBJ2-3; CDR3aa: CASARRGSADTQYF
v_gene: TRBV4-1; j_gene: TRBJ2-1; CDR3aa: CVSSRPGRGSYNEQFF
v_gene: TRBV7-2; j_gene: TRBJ2-7; CDR3aa: CASSLDAHEQYF
v_gene: TRBV4-1; j_gene: TRBJ2-7; CDR3aa: CASSQERSSGRYEQYF
v_gene: TRBV9; j_gene: TRBJ2-2; CDR3aa: CASSVDLAGVSTGELFF
v_gene: TRBV7-2; j_gene: TRBJ1-2; CDR3aa: CASSDRSANYGYTF
v_gene: TRBV25-1; j_gene: TRBJ1-1; CDR3aa: CASSESRGRNTEAFF
v_gene: TRBV7-6; j_gene: TRBJ2-3; CDR3aa: CASSSGQGSDTQYF
v_gene: TRBV7-3; j_gene: TRBJ2-1; CDR3aa: CASSPPSRADEQFF
v_gene: TRBV7-7; j_gene: TRBJ2-2; CDR3aa: CASSPQGAGGPTGELFF
v_gene: TRBV4-3; j_gene: TRBJ2-1; CDR3aa: CASSRLAAVNEQFF
v_gene: TRBV6-1; j_gene: TRBJ2-2; CDR3aa: CASSSQGHGELFF
v_gene: TRBV25-1; j_gene: TRBJ2-1; CDR3aa: CASSDPFRGNYNEQFF
v_gene: TRBV10-3; j_gene: TRBJ1-2; CDR3aa: CAISEWARQGQYYGYTF
v_gene: TRBV30; j_gene: TRBJ2-7; CDR3aa: CAWSVQGGSREQYF
v_gene: TRBV30; j_gene: TRBJ1-4; CDR3aa: CAWSVLKKLFF
v_gene: TRBV28; j_gene: TRBJ1-4; CDR3aa: CASSNIEKLFF
v_gene: TRBV19; j_gene: TRBJ2-3; CDR3aa: CASSNDWQNTQYF
v_gene: TRBV28; j_gene: TRBJ2-3; CDR3aa: CASMIPLGGTQYF
v_gene: TRBV7-9; j_gene: TRBJ1-4; CDR3aa: CASSLFVSTNEKLFF
v_gene: TRBV5-5; j_gene: TRBJ1-2; CDR3aa: CASSLGPARESGYTF
v_gene: TRBV5-1; j_gene: TRBJ2-1; CDR3aa: CASRGPGDSYNEQFF
v_gene: TRBV5-1; j_gene: TRBJ2-3; CDR3aa: CASSLSLSGADTQYF
v_gene: TRBV7-2; j_gene: TRBJ2-3; CDR3aa: CASSTTPGTQYF
v_gene: TRBV6-5; j_gene: TRBJ1-5; CDR3aa: CASGTGLEPQHF
v_gene: TRBV7-2; j_gene: TRBJ1-1; CDR3aa: CASSAKQGAEAFF
v_gene: TRBV19; j_gene: TRBJ1-5; CDR3aa: CASSIGRARSQPQHF
v_gene: TRBV6-5; j_gene: TRBJ1-2; CDR3aa: CASSYGDRVGYTF
v_gene: TRBV30; j_gene: TRBJ2-1; CDR3aa: CAWDPGTGALNEQFF
v_gene: TRBV7-9; j_gene: TRBJ2-7; CDR3aa: CASRYGTGVEQYF
v_gene: TRBV28; j_gene: TRBJ2-1; CDR3aa: CASLPGAPGEYGRAGGQFF
v_gene: TRBV6-5; j_gene: TRBJ1-2; CDR3aa: CASSYTSGGYTF
v_gene: TRBV7-9; j_gene: TRBJ1-5; CDR3aa: CASSSSGPGGQPQHF
v_gene: TRBV6-1; j_gene: TRBJ2-3; CDR3aa: CASSEGGDTQYF
v_gene: TRBV6-1; j_gene: TRBJ2-1; CDR3aa: CASSELTRRSSNEQFF
v_gene: TRBV30; j_gene: TRBJ2-1; CDR3aa: CAWSFEGMRGRSYNEQFF